Sequencing of this T cell receptor (beta chain) was carried out in a study of Graves' ophthalmopathy and Graves' hyperthyroidism (dated 2018 in TCRdb). Study-level background: Peripheral blood was collected before any treatment was given, at the time of initial diagnosis. To tell Graves' ophthalmopathy apart from Graves' hyperthyroidism, and to predict which patients would progress to ophthalmopathy, the study relied on TCR beta repertoire signatures. In total, some 140 blood samples were TCR-sequenced: 43 ophthalmopathy, 75 hyperthyroidism and about 17 hyperthyroidism-to-ophthalmopathy patients. To explore V-J signatures that separate ophthalmopathy from hyperthyroidism, a discovery set of more than 95 patients was enrolled, consisting of 43 with ophthalmopathy and 55 to 65 with stable hyperthyroidism. An independent validation cohort comprised some 18 hyperthyroidism patients and 15 to 17 patients who later progressed from hyperthyroidism to ophthalmopathy. In roughly six hyperthyroidism patients, the T-cell repertoires found in thyroid tissue were compared with those found in blood. Following sampling, methimazole starting at 30 mg daily was administered to hyperthyroidism patients, and high-dose intravenous methylprednisolone was administered to ophthalmopathy patients. The approximately 98 discovery patients were randomly divided into training and test sets at a 7:3 ratio. Broad study findings and their caveats: No statistical method was used to set the sample size in advance, and the investigators knew which group each participant was assigned to. Most of the expanded thyroid clonotypes with a frequency above 0.001 were also detected in blood, and it was suggested that the thyroid immune response may be reflected by blood repertoires. Ophthalmopathy was separated from stable hyperthyroidism by the 13-signature model with about 90% sensitivity and 81% to 83% specificity in cross-validation and with 80%/75% in the test set. In validation, the model predicted ophthalmopathy progression with more than 70% sensitivity and about 77% specificity; approximately 12 predicted patients were CT-confirmed with GO in a median of approximately 6.5 months.

This clonotype was recorded many times. Its antigen has not been determined. No base qualities exist here, and no much larger clone lies one base off it. For repertoire sequencing, TCR beta CDR3 regions were amplified from RNA transcripts. The first round of RT-PCR was done with HTBI primers and the Qiagen OneStep RT-PCR kit, and was followed by a second round of multiplex PCR, then size selection and purification. Sequencing of the libraries was carried out on an Illumina HiSeq2000 in paired-end mode with 100 bp reads. In the source study's methods: SOAPnuke was used for read processing, and reads with adapters, uncalled bases, a mean Phred below 15, or no exact constant-primer or identifier match were discarded. High-quality paired reads were merged with COPE v1.2.5. Clonotypes were defined as unique nucleotide sequences and were aligned to IMGT TRB V, D and J references using MiTCR v1.1. The analysis was limited to V-J combinations with a frequency above 0.0001, which together covered about 99% of repertoires. A TCR clonal expansion and chaos score per V-J combination was defined as the ratio of F50 clonal expansion to chaos observed in the TCRdist matrix. Welch's t-statistics and random forest were used to reduce the features to 10 to 15 V-J combinations, which were then used as input to a naive Bayes classifier. The Morisita-Horn index was used to measure how similar the thyroid and blood repertoires were. In-frame beta chains were kept once TCRdb had trimmed the public reads at Q25 with fastp and called clones with MiXCR. For every CDR3 protein sequence, its rows merge into one entry that carries the most common genes and DNA. TCRdb, not the original authors, processed these V and J calls. In all, the sample holds about 210,000 distinct CDR3 sequences, and 25% to 30% of those were seen once. The top ten clones comprise approximately 9.6% of the sample.

The germline V gene supplies CDR1 MGHRA and CDR2 YSYEKL. From its cysteine to its phenylalanine, the CDR3 spans 13 amino acids. Just CDR3 DNA is preserved here, 39 bases in frame from base 1. The trim is 0 bases for V and 7 bases for J, with a gap of 9 bases between the germline ends. Ophthalmopathy patients had moderately to severely active disease, Clinical Activity Score of at least 3, NOSPECS grade of at least 4, and disease duration under 3 months. Patients were excluded if they had other autoimmune diseases, uncontrolled infections, pregnancy or lactation. Diagnosis relied on clinical symptoms, serum thyroxine, TRAb, thyroid ultrasound and orbital computed tomography. Ficoll-Paque density gradient centrifugation was used to isolate PBMCs from approximately 11 ml of fresh peripheral blood. Trizol reagent was used to extract the total RNA, and its quality was then checked on an Agilent 2100 Bioanalyzer.

The chain is encoded by TRBV4-1 joined to TRBJ2-5; the D segment could be TRBD1, given 6 matching bases. The specimen sequenced was peripheral blood. This TCR derives from a man aged 50-60 years with Graves' ophthalmopathy. Donor details come from another sample of the same person, matched by shared clones. The bases are TGCGCCAGCAGCCAAGACAGGGGCTGGACCCAGTACTTC. Its product reads: CASSQDRGWTQYF.